This T cell receptor (beta chain) came from a study of T cell responses to AZD1222 COVID-19 vaccine. CDR1 and CDR2 from the germline V gene are WSHSY and SAAADI. V dropped 8 bases and J dropped 6; count of bases not matched to a gene: 6. The CDR3 length is 13 residues. Produced via immunoSEQ multiplex PCR; TCRdb's table is partial and in-frame only. The profile shows approximately 50,000 clones, more than 60% of them singletons. On this clone itself: Its antigen is undetermined.

General observations from the study: Only five or six AZD1222 recipients were seropositive at baseline.

This clonotype was sampled from an adult in good health. The chain uses TRBV10-2 and TRBJ1-2; 10 bases map to TRBD1. Sequenced material: peripheral blood, taken on day 0 of AZD1222 vaccination. DNA of the CDR3: TGCGCCAGCGGCAGACAGGGGGCCGATGGCTACACCTTC. As protein: CASGRQGADGYTF.